The 9 T cell receptor beta chains below all came from one sample that was sequenced in a study of breast tumors, draining lymph nodes, adjacent tissues. One entry per CDR3 protein, called by TCRdb with MiXCR from the multiplex PCR reads. The top ten clones hold around a quarter of a sample with around 21,000 distinct CDR3 sequences, around 41% of them seen once. The sequenced sample consisted of breast tumor tissue. These receptors all stem from a female donor with breast cancer. Some clones in this sample may be carry-over from other donors' samples.

This clonotype is categorized as medium-sized. This rearrangement joins TRBV7-9 to TRBJ2-3; 7 bases fit TRBD2. Per germline, CDR1 SEHNR and CDR2 FQNEAQ (reference sequence). The V and J ends lost 1 base and 3 bases, in that order; junction bases with no gene match: 4. This CDR3 spans 15 amino acids. The CDR3 DNA reads TGTGCCAGCAGCTTAGATTGGGGGGGAACAGATACGCAGTATTTT. It specifies CASSLDWGGTDTQYF.

This clonotype has a handful of counts. A clone one base away is much larger, so this may be a read error. The chain has TRBV20-1 and TRBJ2-1; D gene unclear. Germline V CDR1 and CDR2: DFQATT, SNEGSKA (reference sequence). The CDR3 covers 12 residues. CDR3 loop: CSVPCAIDEPFF. DNA of the CDR3: TGCAGTGTTCCTTGCGCGATCGATGAGCCGTTCTTC.

The genes are TRBV10-3 and TRBJ2-7; 7 positions agree with TRBD1. Trimming at V came to 1 base and at J to 3 bases, leaving 6 bases not matched to a gene. The CDR3 spans 15 residues. Germline V gives CDR1 ENHRY, CDR2 SYGVKD. In nucleotides, the CDR3 is TGTGCCATCAGTGAGTTGACGGGACAGCACTACGAGCAGTACTTC. Its translation: CAISELTGQHYEQYF.

This clonotype was seen once. V is TRBV29-1 and J is TRBJ1-2; the D gene is possibly TRBD1 (6 bases). Germline V gene lookup returns CDR1 SQVTM and CDR2 ANQGSEA. The length of the CDR3 is 13 residues. V lost 0 bases and J lost 7, with 12 bases in between. CDR3 residues: CSVEEVGAGGYTF. CDR3 bases: TGCAGCGTTGAAGAGGTGGGGGCTGGTGGCTACACCTTC.

The J gene is TRBJ1-3, the V gene TRBV7-9, with D uncertain. V shed 5 bases and J shed 0 bases, with 17 bases lying between them. The CDR3 is made up of 17 amino acids. Germline assignment: CDR1 SEHNR and CDR2 FQNEAQ (reference sequence). The CDR3 DNA follows: TGTGCCAGCAGCCCTAGCCCCGGGCAGTACTCTGGAAACACCATATATTTT. Its translation: CASSPSPGQYSGNTIYF.

The chain recombines TRBV6-5 with TRBJ2-7; D not certain. Germline loops: CDR1 MNHEY, CDR2 SVGAGI. V was pared by 0 bases and J by 2 bases, with 5 bases between. This CDR3 region has 13 residues. Here the CDR3 DNA reads TGTGCCAGCAGTTACTCGACCGCCTACGAGCAGTACTTC. This gives the protein CASSYSTAYEQYF.

This chain links TRBV10-3 with TRBJ1-3; D is unresolved. With 2 bases removed from V and 4 bases from J, the gap between germline ends came to 9 bases. Germline lookup yields CDR1 ENHRY and CDR2 SYGVKD. There are 14 residues in the CDR3. The chain's CDR3 is CAISERGQGNTIYF. CDR3 DNA: TGTGCCATCAGTGAGCGGGGTCAAGGAAACACCATATATTTT.

This chain links TRBV28 with TRBJ2-5; D might be TRBD1 (6 bases). The CDR3 runs 19 residues. CDR1 MDHEN and CDR2 SYDVKM come from the germline V gene. Trimming left V 6 bases short and J 3 bases short, with 29 bases between. The chain's CDR3 is CASSLVPFLSGETKETQYF. Here the CDR3 DNA reads TGTGCCAGCAGCCTGGTTCCTTTCCTATCAGGGGAGACCAAAGAGACCCAGTACTTC.

This clonotype was seen a few times. J is TRBJ2-2 and V is TRBV7-2, with TRBD2 matching 11 bases. Germline trimming cut 4 bases from V and 5 bases from J; bases unmatched to any gene: 12. The length of the CDR3 is 18 residues. Germline V gives CDR1 SGHTA, CDR2 FQGNSA. The CDR3 spells CASSSPPLAGAGTGELFF. The CDR3 DNA is TGTGCCAGCAGCTCCCCCCCACTAGCGGGGGCTGGTACCGGGGAGCTGTTTTTT.